Presented here are 19 T cell receptor beta chains from one specimen sequenced in a study of vaccination and CD4 T cells after COVID-19. The Oncomine TCR Beta short-read assay sequenced DNA from cultured CD4+ T cells. Each CDR3 protein gets one entry after TCRdb re-called the PCR reads with MiXCR. The sample shows 9,900 or so distinct CDR3 sequences, just under 75% of them seen only once. Indicated treatment: approximately nine-day PBMC culture with coronavirus spike peptide pools or control peptides (ViraFEST assay). Their specific antigens are unknown. Sequenced material: CD4+ T cells from blood, cultured in vitro. The receptor source for this set is a human donor who had recovered from COVID-19.

The chain combines TRBV7-2 with TRBJ2-7; weak D call: TRBD1 (5 bases). CDR1 and CDR2 from the germline V gene are SGHTA and FQGNSA. V shed 4 bases and J shed 12 bases, with 22 bases lying between them. The CDR3 has 14 residues. CDR3 sequence (DNA): TGTGCCAGCAGCTCCGACCCTCGACAGCCCTCCAGGTACTTC. The encoded protein is CASSSDPRQPSRYF.

V gene TRBV6-1 combines with J gene TRBJ1-5; 9 nucleotides agree with TRBD1. The CDR3 extends over 13 amino acids. The V gene end was trimmed by 7 bases and the J gene end by 4 bases; junction bases not matched to a gene: 2. Germline CDR1 is MNHNS and CDR2 is SASEGT. Here the CDR3 reads CASTTGGNQPQHF. The CDR3 bases are TGTGCCAGCACGACAGGGGGGAATCAGCCCCAGCATTTT.

The chain links TRBV24-1 to TRBJ1-1; D call uncertain. Germline assignment: CDR1 KGHDR and CDR2 SFDVKD. The CDR3 is 10 amino acids. V lost 9 bases to trimming and J lost 11 bases, with 12 bases between them. CDR3 DNA sequence: TGTGCCACCTCCCCCTCGGGTGCTTTCTTT. Amino acids: CATSPSGAFF.

This sequence joins TRBV6-1 and TRBJ1-6; TRBD1 matches 7 bases. Germline CDR1 is MNHNS and CDR2 is SASEGT. The trim removed 4 bases at V and 6 bases at J, leaving 3 bases unmatched. The CDR3 length is 14 residues. Here the CDR3 reads CASSAQGVNSPLHF. DNA for the CDR3: TGTGCCAGCAGTGCGCAGGGGGTTAATTCACCCCTCCACTTT.

V and J are TRBV28 and TRBJ2-2, with TRBD2 matching over 9 bases. This CDR3 has 17 amino acids. Unmatched junction bases numbered 12, after V lost 6 bases and J lost 4 bases. The V gene's germline CDR1 is MDHEN and CDR2 SYDVKM. In nucleotides, the CDR3 is TGTGCCAGCAGGACGACTAGCGGTTCCCCGAGCACCGGGGAGCTGTTTTTT. Amino acids: CASRTTSGSPSTGELFF.

This clonotype occurred a few times. The genes are TRBV20-1 and TRBJ1-1, with 9 bases matching TRBD1. The ends lost 1 base at V and 3 bases at J; junction bases unmatched: 0. The CDR3 has 13 amino acids. CDR1 and CDR2 (germline): DFQATT, SNEGSKA (reference sequence). CDR3 region: CSARGDRDTEAFF. The CDR3 DNA is TGCAGTGCTAGAGGGGACAGGGACACTGAAGCTTTCTTT.

The V and J genes are TRBV19 and TRBJ1-5; D not certain. The CDR3 has 14 residues. Germline assignment: CDR1 LNHDA and CDR2 SQIVND (reference sequence). V lost 5 bases, J lost 4 bases, and 12 bases lay in between. The CDR3 coding sequence is TGTGCCAGTAGTCTTAAGGTCTCGAATCAGCCCCAGCATTTT. Protein product: CASSLKVSNQPQHF.

The J gene is TRBJ1-2, the V gene TRBV28; a possible D gene is TRBD1 (6 bases). The germline V gene has CDR1 MDHEN and CDR2 SYDVKM. CDR3 length: 15 amino acids. Between the trimmed V and J ends, which lost 6 bases and 0 bases, there was a span of 14 bases. In nucleotides, the CDR3 is TGTGCCAGCAGGGCTTATACAGGGTCTAACTATGGCTACACCTTC. Amino acids: CASRAYTGSNYGYTF.

The table lists this clonotype with a count of one. The chain employs TRBV7-2 and TRBJ2-2; 12 nucleotides line up with TRBD2. CDR3 length equals 16 residues. Germline CDR1 reads SGHTA; CDR2 reads FQGNSA. With 7 bases clipped from V and 0 bases from J, the junction kept 3 bases outside the gene matches. For the CDR3, the DNA is TGTGCCAGCAACGGACTAGCGGGGTCGAACACCGGGGAGCTGTTTTTT. Translation gives CASNGLAGSNTGELFF.

This chain joins TRBV6-5 and TRBJ2-7; 8 nucleotides align to TRBD1. Germline assignment: CDR1 MNHEY and CDR2 SVGAGI. Trimming at V came to 2 bases and at J to 3 bases, leaving 6 bases not matched to a gene. The CDR3 length is 15 residues. The CDR3 nucleotides are TGTGCCAGCAGTTACGACAGGGGAAGAAGCTACGAGCAGTACTTC. Translation: CASSYDRGRSYEQYF.

The table lists this clonotype with a few counts. The rearrangement uses TRBV7-3 and TRBJ2-5; D gene unclear. V lost 4 bases to trimming and J lost 5 bases, with 14 bases between them. The CDR3 covers 14 residues. In germline, CDR1 is SGHTA, CDR2 FQGTGA. The DNA of the CDR3 is TGTGCCAGCAGCTCCTTCCCCGGTTTGGAGACCCAGTACTTC. This codes for CASSSFPGLETQYF.

This chain links TRBV20-1 with TRBJ1-1, with no clear D. Trimming stripped 5 bases from V and 5 bases from J, with 12 bases between. The CDR3 is 12 amino acids. In germline, CDR1 is DFQATT, CDR2 SNEGSKA (reference sequence). CDR3 DNA: TGCAGTGCTGAGGGAGCTCGGACTGAAGCTTTCTTT. This translates into CSAEGARTEAFF.

For the CDR3, the DNA is TGTGCCAGCAGTTACTCGACTAGTATGCAGTTCTTC. Its protein product is CASSYSTSMQFF. The chain joins TRBV6-2 or TRBV6-3 to TRBJ2-1; D is perhaps TRBD2 (6 bases). CDR1 is MNHEY and CDR2 is SVGEGT in the germline V gene. V was clipped by 0 bases and J by 12 bases, with 9 bases between them. This CDR3 is built from 12 residues.

The chain carries TRBV20-1 and TRBJ1-2; D remains unclear. The CDR3 consists of 11 residues. Trimming cost V 6 bases and J 4 bases, with 9 bases left between them. Germline V gene sequence: CDR1 DFQATT, CDR2 SNEGSKA (reference sequence). DNA for the CDR3: TGCAGTGCCGTACCTACCTATGGCTACACCTTC. Its translation is CSAVPTYGYTF.

V is TRBV3-1 and J is TRBJ2-3; maybe TRBD2 (5 bases). Germline V gene sequence: CDR1 LGHDT, CDR2 YNNKEL (reference sequence). The CDR3 totals 16 residues. V lost 0 bases to trimming and J lost 0 bases, with 10 bases between them. The CDR3 loop reads CASSQELGRSTDTQYF. CDR3 DNA: TGTGCCAGCAGCCAAGAGTTAGGGAGAAGCACAGATACGCAGTATTTT.

The rearrangement uses TRBV28 and TRBJ1-2, with unresolved D. Germline CDR1 and CDR2: MDHEN and SYDVKM. Trimming removed 7 bases from V and 3 bases from J, with 18 bases in between. CDR3 length equals 15 residues. CDR3 residues: CASTPGARFDYGYTF. DNA for the CDR3: TGTGCCAGCACACCTGGCGCGCGGTTTGACTATGGCTACACCTTC.

This rearrangement joins TRBV7-2 to TRBJ2-7; no reliable D call. The V and J ends lost 7 bases and 0 bases respectively, with 10 bases between them. This CDR3 is 13 amino acids long. Germline CDR1 and CDR2: SGHTA and FQGNSA. CDR3 DNA: TGTGCCAGCACGAGACCCCACTCCTACGAGCAGTACTTC. It encodes CASTRPHSYEQYF.

This clonotype rates as large. V gene TRBV2 combines with J gene TRBJ1-5, with 11 bases aligning to TRBD1. Germline CDR1 is SNHLY and CDR2 is FYNNEI. Losses at the gene ends were 11 bases for V and 4 bases for J; bases not matched to a gene: 4. This CDR3 region has 13 residues. CDR3 sequence (DNA): TGTGCCGGGGACAGGGGGGATAATCAGCCCCAGCATTTT. Its protein product is CAGDRGDNQPQHF.

The chain joins TRBV20-1 to TRBJ1-5, with 7 bases identical to TRBD1. After removal of 5 bases from V and 7 bases from J, the junction contained 11 bases not matched to a gene. Per the germline V gene, CDR1 is DFQATT and CDR2 is SNEGSKA (reference sequence). This CDR3 has 14 amino acids. Written as DNA, the CDR3 is TGCAGTGCTCCTCCGAGACAGGGCCCACAGCCCCAGCATTTT. It translates to CSAPPRQGPQPQHF.